Described below is a single T cell receptor (beta chain) sequence and its context. From germline, CDR1 is SGHRS and CDR2 YFSETQ. CDR3 size: 13 residues. The V end lost 5 bases, the J end lost 1 base, and 8 bases lay between the germline ends. The source of the sample is a study of blood T cell repertoires in COVID-19. Study context: Samples representing acute and convalescent COVID-19 were sourced from the United States, Italy and Spain. Sources were T cells, B-cell-depleted T cells, or PBMCs; the material itself was cDNA or gDNA.

Original analysis: Amplifying reference gene primers gave estimates of nucleated cell counts. Produced via immunoSEQ multiplex PCR; TCRdb's table is partial and in-frame only. The V and J calls and clone size come from that table; D and trimming were worked out from the DNA. The sample holds fewer than 450,000 clones; roughly 91% are singletons and the top ten take under 0.7%. All recovered Cohort 3 donors got two negative PCRs, got clearance, or saw symptom resolution. The sequence came from a man younger than 35 who had recovered from COVID-19. The chain carries TRBV5-1 and TRBJ2-3, with D possibly matching TRBD2 (6 bases). The sequencing sample was made of PBMCs or T cells enriched from blood (not recorded which). The CDR3 region has the DNA TGCGCCAGCAGAGCTAGCGGCACAGATACGCAGTATTTT. Translating gives CASRASGTDTQYF.